These 16 T cell receptor beta chains were sequenced from one sample in a study of shared clonotypes between healthy human individuals. TCRdb's table, derived via immunoSEQ multiplex PCR, lists solely in-frame clones and lacks some. The sample records about 2.4 million clones, around nine tenths being singletons. Sequencing was carried out using naive CD4+ T cells sorted from blood. Subset: CD45RA+ positively selected. The receptors were gathered from a man aged 18-30 years in good health.

The V call is TRBV7-3, the J call TRBJ2-5; TRBD1 aligns across 7 bases. CDR1 is SGHTA, CDR2 FQGTGA, per germline. CDR3 length: 15 residues. With 5 bases clipped from V and 5 bases from J, the junction kept 11 bases outside the gene matches. The CDR3 spells CASSPGGHPRETQYF. DNA of the CDR3: TGTGCCAGCAGCCCAGGGGGACACCCTCGGGAGACCCAGTACTTC.

The rearrangement links TRBV5-1 to TRBJ2-5, with D perhaps TRBD2 (6 bases). Germline assignment: CDR1 SGHRS and CDR2 YFSETQ. The CDR3 is 15 amino acids. V lost 0 bases to trimming and J lost 2 bases, with 11 bases between them. CDR3 in amino acids: CASSLAPAGQETQYF. In DNA, the CDR3 is TGCGCCAGCAGCTTGGCCCCGGCGGGGCAAGAGACCCAGTACTTC.

The chain employs TRBV4-2 and TRBJ2-1; 7 nucleotides align to TRBD2. Trimming took 1 base from V and 9 from J; bases not matched to a gene: 12. CDR3 size: 16 residues. Germline V gene data show CDR1 as LGHNA and CDR2 as YNFKEQ. DNA of the CDR3: TGTGCCAGCAGCCAAGGGAGGCGGGGGACTTCCGGTGAGCAGTTCTTC. Residues: CASSQGRRGTSGEQFF.

The CDR3 bases are TGTGCCAGCCGAAGACAGGGGGCCGAGCAGTACTTC. It specifies CASRRQGAEQYF. The chain employs TRBV2 and TRBJ2-7, with TRBD1 identical over 10 bases. With 8 bases clipped from V and 6 bases from J, the junction kept 4 bases outside the gene matches. Germline CDR1 is SNHLY and CDR2 is FYNNEI. CDR3 size: 12 residues.

The chain couples TRBV6-1 to TRBJ2-1; no clear D. V was cut by 2 bases and J by 7 bases, with 9 bases left in between. Per germline, CDR1 MNHNS and CDR2 SASEGT. This CDR3 region has 13 residues. CDR3 sequence (DNA): TGTGCCAGCAGTGAAAGCCTGACGAATGAGCAGTTCTTC. Residues: CASSESLTNEQFF.

Here the CDR3 DNA reads TGCGCCAGCAGCTCAGAGGGGGTTTATAATGAAAAACTGTTTTTT. Translated: CASSSEGVYNEKLFF. V and J are TRBV5-1 and TRBJ1-4, with a tentative D call TRBD1 (6 bases). The germline V gene encodes CDR1 SGHRS and CDR2 YFSETQ. The CDR3 consists of 15 residues. The V and J ends lost 3 bases and 4 bases respectively, with 13 bases between them.

The chain couples TRBV7-2 to TRBJ2-1, with D perhaps matching TRBD1 (8 bases). Trimming pared 5 bases from V and 4 bases from J, leaving 21 bases between. The length of the CDR3 is 17 residues. Germline lookup yields CDR1 SGHTA and CDR2 FQGNSA. Here the CDR3 DNA reads TGTGCCAGCAGCCTTACCTGGGGGGGACAGGAGTACAATGAGCAGTTCTTC. It specifies CASSLTWGGQEYNEQFF.

For this clone: Other nucleotide sequences from this sample produce the same CDR3. This chain connects TRBV5-1 to TRBJ2-3, with 10 bases lining up with TRBD1. The CDR3 has 15 amino acids. The germline gives CDR1 SGHRS, CDR2 YFSETQ. The V gene end was trimmed by 2 bases and the J gene end by 3 bases; junction bases not matched to a gene: 3. The chain's CDR3 is CASSLGGQGTDTQYF. The CDR3 nucleotides read TGCGCCAGCAGCTTAGGGGGACAGGGGACAGATACGCAGTATTTT.

The gene calls are TRBV11-2 and TRBJ2-2; 7 bases align to TRBD1. V shed 4 bases and J 6 bases; nucleotides not matched to a gene: 5. The length of the CDR3 is 14 residues. Germline V lookup: CDR1 SGHAT, CDR2 FQNNGV. As DNA, the CDR3 is TGTGCCAGCAGCTCCACCGGGACAGCCGGGGAGCTGTTTTTT. Protein: CASSSTGTAGELFF.

The gene calls are TRBV7-3 and TRBJ2-2; D remains unclear. Trimming pared 0 bases from V and 8 bases from J, leaving 13 bases between. The CDR3 loop spans 15 amino acids. Germline CDR1 is SGHTA and CDR2 is FQGTGA. This CDR3 is CASSLTGQNWGELFF. The CDR3 region has the DNA TGTGCCAGCAGCTTAACTGGTCAGAACTGGGGGGAGCTGTTTTTT.

V gene TRBV5-1 combines with J gene TRBJ2-1; TRBD2 matches at 7 bases. After removal of 0 bases from V and 5 bases from J, the junction contained 2 bases not matched to a gene. This CDR3 has 14 amino acids. Germline loops: CDR1 SGHRS, CDR2 YFSETQ. For the CDR3, the DNA is TGCGCCAGCAGCTTGGGGGACTACAACAATGAGCAGTTCTTC. Its protein is CASSLGDYNNEQFF.

The rearrangement uses TRBV7-8 and TRBJ1-3, with D hard to call. This CDR3 comprises 15 residues. V lost 1 base to trimming and J lost 1 base, with 8 bases between them. Germline V lookup: CDR1 SGHVS, CDR2 FQNEAQ. In nucleotides, the CDR3 is TGTGCCAGCAGCTTAGTCAGAGGGTCTGGAAACACCATATATTTT. This gives the protein CASSLVRGSGNTIYF.

As for this clone: This sample also contains other DNA sequences that code for the same CDR3. This chain uses TRBV15 with TRBJ2-7; D unresolved. V lost 0 bases and J 0 bases, leaving 6 bases between the germline ends. There are 14 residues in the CDR3. Germline V gene sequence: CDR1 LNHNV, CDR2 YYDKDF (reference sequence). The CDR3 reads CATSRDRVSYEQYF. The DNA of the CDR3 is TGTGCCACCAGCAGAGATAGGGTCTCCTACGAGCAGTACTTC.

This chain connects TRBV5-1 to TRBJ2-4; a possible D gene is TRBD2 (5 bases). V was cut by 0 bases and J by 0 bases, with 16 bases left in between. This CDR3 region has 18 residues. Germline values: CDR1 SGHRS, CDR2 YFSETQ. DNA for the CDR3: TGCGCCAGCAGCTTGGGGGGAAGCGGAAGACTAGCCAAAAACATTCAGTACTTC. Amino acids: CASSLGGSGRLAKNIQYF.

The V and J genes are TRBV4-2 and TRBJ1-5; D is perhaps TRBD1 (5 bases). The CDR3 consists of 16 residues. Trimming pared 3 bases from V and 1 base from J, leaving 13 bases between. Germline V CDR1 and CDR2: LGHNA, YNFKEQ. The CDR3 is CASSQGGVGSNQPQHF. CDR3 nucleotides: TGTGCCAGCAGCCAGGGAGGGGTGGGCAGCAATCAGCCCCAGCATTTT.

This chain joins TRBV11-2 and TRBJ2-3; 7 nucleotides match TRBD1. Germline-derived CDR1 and CDR2 are SGHAT and FQNNGV. Germline trimming cut 1 base from V and 1 base from J; bases unmatched to any gene: 8. The CDR3 has 17 amino acids. Written as DNA, the CDR3 is TGTGCCAGCAGCTTAGTGGGACAGCTAGAAGGCACAGATACGCAGTATTTT. Translating it yields CASSLVGQLEGTDTQYF.